The source of this TCR beta chain is a study of cytomegalovirus exposure and HLA in healthy donors. Germline CDR1 and CDR2: SGHVS and FNYEAQ. The CDR3 has 16 amino acids. V was pared by 5 bases and J by 4 bases, with 10 bases of the junction left unmatched. With 60 Vbeta and 13 Jbeta primers, the PCR was carried out. Only in-frame clones appear in the TCRdb table, and some are missing; sequencing was by immunoSEQ multiplex PCR. The table lists some 150,000 clones, more than 60% of them singletons. The specimen sequenced was PBMCs. The sequence came from a female donor in good health and CMV-seronegative. The chain recombines TRBV7-6 with TRBJ2-3, with 9 positions matching TRBD2. CDR3 bases: TGTGCCAGCAGCCCCGTGGCGGGGGGGCCGGCAGATACGCAGTATTTT. Its translation is CASSPVAGGPADTQYF. Combining the CDR3 with reference TRBV7-6 and TRBJ2-3 gives the whole variable domain GAGVSQSPRYKVTKRGQDVALRCDPISGHVSLYWYRQALGQGPEFLTYFNYEAQQDKSGLPNDRFSAERPEGSISTLTIQRTEQRDSAMYRCASSPVAGGPADTQYFGPGTRLTVL.